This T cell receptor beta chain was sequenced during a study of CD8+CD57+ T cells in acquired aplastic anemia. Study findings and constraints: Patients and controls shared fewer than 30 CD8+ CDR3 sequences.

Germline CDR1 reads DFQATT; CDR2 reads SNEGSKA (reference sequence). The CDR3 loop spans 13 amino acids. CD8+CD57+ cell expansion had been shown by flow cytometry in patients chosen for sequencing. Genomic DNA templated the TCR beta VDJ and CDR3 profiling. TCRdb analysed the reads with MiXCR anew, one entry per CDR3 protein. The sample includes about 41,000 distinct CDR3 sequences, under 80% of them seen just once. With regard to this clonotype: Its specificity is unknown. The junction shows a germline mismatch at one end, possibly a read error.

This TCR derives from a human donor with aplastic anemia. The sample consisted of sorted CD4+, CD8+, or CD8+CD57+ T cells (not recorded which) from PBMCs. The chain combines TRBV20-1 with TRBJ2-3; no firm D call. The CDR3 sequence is CSAGDHRSDTQYF. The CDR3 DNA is TGCAGTGCTGGAGATCACCGGTCAGATACGCAGTATTTT.